A single sample is the source of the 20 T cell receptor beta chains below, sequenced in a study of identical twins. Each CDR3 protein gets one entry after TCRdb re-called the 5' RACE reads with MiXCR. Of about 520,000 distinct CDR3 sequences in the sample, roughly 21% were seen once. The same specimen was also included in a second study, on T cells expressing NK-cell markers.

Input material: CD4+ T cells sorted from blood. Receptors were obtained from a woman aged 18-30 years in good health.

The V call is TRBV7-9, the J call TRBJ1-2; 8 positions agree with TRBD1. J was trimmed by 14 bases and V by 8 bases; bases with no gene match: 19. This CDR3 is 14 amino acids long. Germline loops: CDR1 SEHNR, CDR2 FQNEAQ (reference sequence). The DNA for the CDR3 is TGTGCCAGCTCCAGTCAGGGGACAGGAGCTTCGTGGACCTTC. It encodes CASSSQGTGASWTF. The variable domain in full, with the rest retrieved from reference TRBV7-9 and TRBJ1-2, is DTGVSQNPRHKITKRGQNVTFRCDPISEHNRLYWYRQTLGQGPEFLTYFQNEAQLEKSRLLSDRFSAERPKGSFSTLEIQRTEQGDSAMYLCASSSQGTGASWTFGSGTRLTVV.

The J gene is TRBJ2-1, the V gene TRBV10-3; D is ambiguous. With 0 bases removed from V and 2 bases from J, the gap between germline ends came to 11 bases. CDR1 and CDR2 (germline): ENHRY, SYGVKD. This CDR3 has 16 amino acids. The CDR3, as DNA: TGTGCCATCAGTGAGTCGGCTCCTCTAACCTACAATGAGCAGTTCTTC. The encoded protein is CAISESAPLTYNEQFF.

This clonotype was found a few times. The J gene is TRBJ2-3, the V gene TRBV10-3; 12 bases map to TRBD2. Germline CDR1 is ENHRY and CDR2 is SYGVKD. V lost 3 bases and J lost 0; bases outside the gene matches: 13. There are 20 residues in the CDR3. In DNA form, the CDR3 reads TGTGCCATCAGTGACCCCGCCGGTCTAGCGGGGGGGGGAAGCACAGATACGCAGTATTTT. Translated: CAISDPAGLAGGGSTDTQYF.

This clonotype has just a few counts. This sequence joins TRBV7-9 and TRBJ2-1; weak D call: TRBD2 (6 bases). Trimming stripped 5 bases from V and 5 bases from J, with 13 bases between. Germline V CDR1 and CDR2: SEHNR, FQNEAQ (reference sequence). The CDR3 extends over 14 amino acids. In nucleotides, the CDR3 is TGTGCCAGCAGCCCCCGGGGGTTTCACAATGAGCAGTTCTTC. This translates into CASSPRGFHNEQFF.

The chain carries TRBV7-9 and TRBJ2-4, with 8 bases lining up with TRBD1. The CDR3 length is 14 residues. V lost 5 bases, J lost 9 bases, and 9 bases stayed unmatched. The germline V gene has CDR1 SEHNR and CDR2 FQNEAQ (reference sequence). The CDR3 DNA reads TGTGCCAGCAGCCGGCCTGACAGGGGAGTCATTCAGTACTTC. This sequence encodes CASSRPDRGVIQYF.

This clonotype occurred many times. The V gene is TRBV5-1, the J gene TRBJ2-3; D is possibly TRBD1 (6 bases). Germline V gene data show CDR1 as SGHRS and CDR2 as YFSETQ. V was pared by 3 bases and J by 2 bases, with 19 bases between. The CDR3 runs to 17 residues. The CDR3 spells CASSSRQAWMATDTQYF. In DNA form, the CDR3 reads TGCGCCAGCAGCTCCCGACAGGCCTGGATGGCCACAGATACGCAGTATTTT.

This clonotype was observed a few times. The V call is TRBV7-2, the J call TRBJ1-6; D possibly corresponds to TRBD1 (5 bases). From germline, CDR1 is SGHTA and CDR2 FQGNSA. The CDR3 runs to 16 residues. Trimming stripped 4 bases from V and 6 bases from J, with 16 bases between. This CDR3 is CASSSRWGTTNSPLHF. Written as DNA, the CDR3 is TGTGCCAGCAGCTCCCGTTGGGGCACAACTAATTCACCCCTCCACTTT.

This clonotype has a handful of counts. The genes are TRBV5-8 and TRBJ2-4; D gene ambiguous. Germline CDR1 and CDR2: SGHTS and YDEGEE. V lost 0 bases, J lost 9 bases, and 7 bases lay in between. The CDR3 has 12 amino acids. CDR3 in DNA: TGTGCCAGCAGCTTGGTTGCAGTCATTCAGTACTTC. This codes for CASSLVAVIQYF.

This clonotype was seen only a few times. This sequence joins TRBV9 and TRBJ2-6; D perhaps matches TRBD1 (7 bases). From germline, CDR1 is SGDLS and CDR2 YYNGEE. The CDR3 consists of 15 residues. V lost 7 bases to trimming and J lost 0 bases, with 11 bases between them. CDR3 in amino acids: CASYRGGSGANVLTF. DNA for the CDR3: TGTGCCAGCTACAGGGGAGGCTCTGGGGCCAACGTCCTGACTTTC.

This clonotype showed up just a few times. The rearrangement joins TRBV4-3 to TRBJ2-1, with D possibly matching TRBD2 (6 bases). There are 13 residues in the CDR3. V was pared by 1 base and J by 10 bases, with 11 bases between. Germline V lookup: CDR1 LGHNA, CDR2 YSLEER. The DNA of the CDR3 is TGCGCCAGCAGCCAAGCGGTTCTAGCGGAGCAGTTCTTC. It specifies CASSQAVLAEQFF.

This clonotype has more than one count but fewer than ten. The CDR3 sequence: CASSPQTSSDTQYF. CDR3 sequence (DNA): TGTGCCAGCAGTCCCCAAACTAGCTCAGATACGCAGTATTTT. V gene TRBV6-1 combines with J gene TRBJ2-3; tentative D call: TRBD2 (6 bases). Trimming stripped 5 bases from V and 4 bases from J, with 13 bases between. Per germline, CDR1 MNHNS and CDR2 SASEGT. The length of the CDR3 is 14 residues.

This clonotype has more than one count but fewer than ten. The chain uses TRBV10-2 and TRBJ1-4; TRBD1 agrees at 7 bases. V lost 8 bases to trimming and J lost 6 bases; unmatched junction nucleotides: 6. The germline V gene encodes CDR1 WSHSY and CDR2 SAAADI. This CDR3 has 13 residues. CDR3 nucleotide sequence: TGCGCCAGCGCTAAAACAGGGGATGAAAAACTGTTTTTT. It yields the protein CASAKTGDEKLFF.

The table lists this clonotype with a few counts. This sequence joins TRBV25-1 and TRBJ2-5; D gene ambiguous. There are 14 residues in the CDR3. Germline CDR1 reads MGHDK; CDR2 reads SYGVNS. Trimming removed 4 bases at V and 5 bases at J, with 14 bases between. CDR3 in DNA: TGTGCCAGCAGTGGGGTAGGCGTGGGTGAGACCCAGTACTTC. Residues: CASSGVGVGETQYF.

The chain employs TRBV7-8 and TRBJ2-3; the match to TRBD2 covers 8 bases. The CDR3 loop spans 15 amino acids. Germline loops: CDR1 SGHVS, CDR2 FQNEAQ. V lost 7 bases, J lost 2 bases, and 8 bases stayed unmatched. In DNA, the CDR3 is TGTGCCAGCACCATTCGGGGGGGGTACACAGATACGCAGTATTTT. The encoded protein is CASTIRGGYTDTQYF.

Regarding this clonotype: This may arise from a read error, as a much more abundant clone is one base away. The chain joins TRBV11-3 to TRBJ2-2, with D hard to call. CDR1 is SGHNT, CDR2 YENEEA, per germline. Trimming took 3 bases from V and 4 from J, leaving 3 bases between them. This CDR3 is 12 amino acids long. The CDR3 nucleotides read TGTGCCAGCAGCTTGGCCACCGGGGAGCTGTTTTTT. This codes for CASSLATGELFF.

In DNA form, the CDR3 reads TGTGCCAGCAGCCAAGGGATCTCCTATAATTCACCCCTCCACTTT. It specifies CASSQGISYNSPLHF. V and J are TRBV3-1 and TRBJ1-6; D unclear. V was pared by 1 base and J by 0 bases, with 4 bases between. The CDR3 covers 15 residues. Germline V gives CDR1 LGHDT, CDR2 YNNKEL (reference sequence).

A few counts support this clonotype. The chain combines TRBV4-2 with TRBJ2-1; D is unclear. CDR1 and CDR2 from the germline V gene are LGHNA and YNFKEQ. V was trimmed by 1 base and J by 3 bases, leaving 10 bases between them. This CDR3 contains 15 residues. The CDR3 bases are TGTGCCAGCAGCCAAGCTCGGACCCGCTACAATGAGCAGTTCTTC. Its translation: CASSQARTRYNEQFF.

The chain links TRBV20-1 to TRBJ1-5; no definite D call. Per germline, CDR1 DFQATT and CDR2 SNEGSKA (reference sequence). The CDR3 extends over 12 amino acids. Trimming stripped 5 bases from V and 4 bases from J, with 9 bases between. CDR3 in DNA: TGCAGTGCTCGACACAAAAATCAGCCCCAGCATTTT. Translated, it gives CSARHKNQPQHF.

This rearrangement joins TRBV24-1 to TRBJ2-3; D is possibly TRBD2 (6 bases). Germline CDR1 KGHDR, CDR2 SFDVKD. Between the trimmed V and J ends, which lost 4 bases and 4 bases, there was a span of 11 bases. This CDR3 has 14 amino acids. This CDR3 reads CATSDPRGADTQYF. CDR3 DNA sequence: TGTGCCACCAGTGACCCGCGCGGGGCAGATACGCAGTATTTT.

The J gene is TRBJ2-1, the V gene TRBV3-1; 7 nucleotides agree with TRBD1. Germline assignment: CDR1 LGHDT and CDR2 YNNKEL (reference sequence). CDR3 size: 15 residues. Unmatched junction bases numbered 19, after V lost 11 bases and J lost 9 bases. CDR3 coding DNA: TGTGCCTCCAGCCAAGCCCTAACACAGGGGACTGAGCAGTTCTTC. This gives the protein CASSQALTQGTEQFF.